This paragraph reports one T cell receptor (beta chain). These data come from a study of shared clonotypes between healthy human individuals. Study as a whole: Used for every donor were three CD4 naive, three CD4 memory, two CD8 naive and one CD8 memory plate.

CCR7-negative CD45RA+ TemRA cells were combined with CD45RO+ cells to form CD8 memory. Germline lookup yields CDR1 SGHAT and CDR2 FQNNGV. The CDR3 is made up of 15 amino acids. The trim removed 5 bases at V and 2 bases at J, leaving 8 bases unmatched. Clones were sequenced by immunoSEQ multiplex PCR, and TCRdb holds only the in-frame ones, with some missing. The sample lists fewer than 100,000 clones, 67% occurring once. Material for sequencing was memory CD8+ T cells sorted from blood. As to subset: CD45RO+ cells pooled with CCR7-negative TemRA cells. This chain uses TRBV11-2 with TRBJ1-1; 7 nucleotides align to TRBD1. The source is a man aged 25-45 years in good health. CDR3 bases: TGTGCCAGCAGCCAACAGGGGATTCTAAACACTGAAGCTTTCTTT. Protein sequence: CASSQQGILNTEAFF. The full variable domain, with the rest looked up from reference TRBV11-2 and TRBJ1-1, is EAGVAQSPRYKIIEKRQSVAFWCNPISGHATLYWYQQILGQGPKLLIQFQNNGVVDDSQLPKDRFSAERLKGVDSTLKIQPAKLEDSAVYLCASSQQGILNTEAFFGQGTRLTVV.